These T cell receptor beta chains were read from a single sample in a study of blood T cell repertoires in COVID-19. TCRdb's copy holds only in-frame clones and misses some; the assay was immunoSEQ multiplex PCR. This repertoire shows under 85,000 clones, roughly 80% found once; its top ten account for more than 10%. Sequencing was performed on peripheral blood. Receptors originate from a man in his forties or fifties with COVID-19, enrolled during active disease. Both conserved end residues are part of each CDR3. A D gene is named only where the DNA matches it firmly. For some rows the clone size is stated as once, few or many, or as a class when expanded; others skip it.

clone_size j_call d_call v_call cdr3_nt cdr3_aa
- TRBJ2-7 - TRBV11-1 TGTGCCAGCAGATCTATTAGGCTGCGGGAGCAGTACTTC CASRSIRLREQYF
- TRBJ1-2 TRBD1 TRBV7-6 TGTGCCAGCAGCCCGACAGGGGCAGGCGGCTACACCTTC CASSPTGAGGYTF
once TRBJ2-4 - TRBV9 TGTGCCAGCAGCGTAGCCGGGGGTTCCAAAAACATTCAGTACTTC CASSVAGGSKNIQYF
- TRBJ1-2 - TRBV5-6 TGTGCCAGCAGCTCCACCCTCGGAGACGCACGGAATGGCTACACCTTC CASSSTLGDARNGYTF
once TRBJ1-1 - TRBV6-5 TGTGCCAGCAGTACCCAGGGGAACACTGAAGCTTTCTTT CASSTQGNTEAFF
- TRBJ1-1 TRBD1 TRBV14 TGTGCCAGCAGCCTGGGACAGCCACTTTGGATCACTGAAGCTTTCTTT CASSLGQPLWITEAFF
- TRBJ2-7 TRBD1 TRBV19 TGTGCCAGTAGTCGGACAGGGTACGAGCAGTACTTC CASSRTGYEQYF
- TRBJ1-4 TRBD1 TRBV7-2 TGTGCCAGCAGCCTAACAGGGGGAATTAATGAAAAACTGTTTTTT CASSLTGGINEKLFF
- TRBJ2-7 - TRBV30 TGTGCCTGGAGTGTACGAGGGCTAAATCGCGGCGAGCAGTACTTC CAWSVRGLNRGEQYF
- TRBJ2-1 TRBD2 TRBV18 TGTGCCAGCTCATCGGGGACTAGCGGGTACAATGAGCAGTTCTTC CASSSGTSGYNEQFF
- TRBJ2-1 - TRBV6-6 TGTGCCAGCCTATCCTCGGGGGTAGAGCAGTTCTTC CASLSSGVEQFF
few TRBJ2-7 TRBD1 TRBV7-9 TGTGCCAGCAGCTCTTCCGGGACAGGGGGCCGAGAGCAGTACTTC CASSSSGTGGREQYF
- TRBJ1-2 TRBD1 TRBV5-1 TGCGCCAGCACCCAAGCGACAGGGACGAGCTATGGCTACACCTTC CASTQATGTSYGYTF
few TRBJ2-3 TRBD1 TRBV27 TGTGCCAGCAGCCCCCGAAGGGGGCTCGATACGCAGTATTTT CASSPRRGLDTQYF
once TRBJ2-2 TRBD1 TRBV27 TGTGCCAGCAGTTTTACCGGGACAGGGATTGGGGAGCTGTTTTTT CASSFTGTGIGELFF
- TRBJ2-4 TRBD1 TRBV6-2/TRBV6-3 TGTGCCAGCAGCCCCGGGACAGGGTTTGGCATTCAGTACTTC CASSPGTGFGIQYF
- TRBJ1-1 TRBD1 TRBV6-5 TGTGCCAGCAGGAACAGGGGATTACCTCATGAAGCTTTCTTT CASRNRGLPHEAFF
- TRBJ2-7 - TRBV9 TGTGCCAGCAGCCCAGGGAATTACGAGCAGTACTTC CASSPGNYEQYF
- TRBJ2-5 - TRBV9 TGTGCCAGCAGCGAGGGGAACAGGGACGCCGAGACCCAGTACTTC CASSEGNRDAETQYF
- TRBJ2-2 TRBD2 TRBV9 TGTGCCAGCAGCGTAGGTCCGAGCGGGGTAACCGGGGAGCTGTTTTTT CASSVGPSGVTGELFF
- TRBJ1-5 - TRBV19 TGTGCCAGTAGCCCCTACTCCGGAGATCAGCCCCAGCATTTT CASSPYSGDQPQHF
- TRBJ1-1 - TRBV6-5 TGTGCCAGCCACCCGGGGGGTTCGAGCACTGAAGCTTTCTTT CASHPGGSSTEAFF